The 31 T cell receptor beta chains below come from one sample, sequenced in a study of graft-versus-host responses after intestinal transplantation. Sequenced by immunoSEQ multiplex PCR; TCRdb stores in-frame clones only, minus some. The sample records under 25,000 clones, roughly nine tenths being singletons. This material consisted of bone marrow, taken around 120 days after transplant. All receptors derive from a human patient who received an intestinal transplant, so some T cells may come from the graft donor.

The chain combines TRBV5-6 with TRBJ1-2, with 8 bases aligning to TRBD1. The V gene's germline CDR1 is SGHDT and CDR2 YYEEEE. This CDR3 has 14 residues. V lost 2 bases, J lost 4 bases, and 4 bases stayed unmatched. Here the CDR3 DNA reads TGTGCCAGCAGCTTTTGGACAGGGATCTATGGCTACACCTTC. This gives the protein CASSFWTGIYGYTF.

The CDR3 DNA reads as TGTGCCAGCAGCAGACGACCGGTAGAGAGTCCTTACGAGCAGTACTTC. The encoded protein is CASSRRPVESPYEQYF. The chain is built from TRBV7-6 and TRBJ2-7; D unclear. There are 16 residues in the CDR3. Trimming shortened V by 5 bases and J by 4 bases, and 21 bases separated the two germline ends. Germline assignment: CDR1 SGHVS and CDR2 FNYEAQ.

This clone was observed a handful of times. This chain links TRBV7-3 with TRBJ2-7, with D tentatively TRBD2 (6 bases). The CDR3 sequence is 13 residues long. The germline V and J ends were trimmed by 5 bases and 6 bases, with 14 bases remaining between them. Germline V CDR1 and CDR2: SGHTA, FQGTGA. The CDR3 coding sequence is TGTGCCAGCAGCCGCGGAGGGCCCAGCGAGCAGTACTTC. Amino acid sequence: CASSRGGPSEQYF.

The CDR3 region has the DNA TGTGCCAGCAGCCAGGGGACAGGATCAAGTCAGCCCCAGCATTTT. It specifies CASSQGTGSSQPQHF. V is TRBV9 and J is TRBJ1-5, with 8 nucleotides matching TRBD1. CDR3 length equals 15 residues. Germline-derived CDR1 and CDR2 are SGDLS and YYNGEE. V lost 4 bases to trimming and J lost 6 bases; unmatched junction nucleotides: 9.

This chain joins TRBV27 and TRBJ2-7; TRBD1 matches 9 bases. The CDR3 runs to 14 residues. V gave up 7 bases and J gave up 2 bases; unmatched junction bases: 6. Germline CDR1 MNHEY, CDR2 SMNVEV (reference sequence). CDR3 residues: CASIGRTGAYEQYF. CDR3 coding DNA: TGTGCCAGCATTGGCCGGACAGGGGCCTACGAGCAGTACTTC.

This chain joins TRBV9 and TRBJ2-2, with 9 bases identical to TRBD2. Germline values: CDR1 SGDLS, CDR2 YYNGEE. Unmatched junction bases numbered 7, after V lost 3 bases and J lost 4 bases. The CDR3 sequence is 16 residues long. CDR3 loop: CASSGSSGSLTGELFF. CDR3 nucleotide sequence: TGTGCCAGCAGCGGAAGTAGCGGGAGTCTCACCGGGGAGCTGTTTTTT.

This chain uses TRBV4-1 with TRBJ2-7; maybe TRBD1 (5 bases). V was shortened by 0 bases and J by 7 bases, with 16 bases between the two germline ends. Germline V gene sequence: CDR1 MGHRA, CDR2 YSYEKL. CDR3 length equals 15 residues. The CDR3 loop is CASSQEMVRVLEQYF. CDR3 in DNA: TGCGCCAGCAGCCAAGAAATGGTCAGGGTGTTGGAGCAGTACTTC.

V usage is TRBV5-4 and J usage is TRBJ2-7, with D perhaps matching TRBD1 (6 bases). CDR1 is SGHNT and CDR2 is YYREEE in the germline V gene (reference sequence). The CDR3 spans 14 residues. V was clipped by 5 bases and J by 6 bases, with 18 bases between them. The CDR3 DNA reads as TGTGCCAGCAGGGAGACAGGATTAGGTGGCGAGCAGTACTTC. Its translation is CASRETGLGGEQYF.

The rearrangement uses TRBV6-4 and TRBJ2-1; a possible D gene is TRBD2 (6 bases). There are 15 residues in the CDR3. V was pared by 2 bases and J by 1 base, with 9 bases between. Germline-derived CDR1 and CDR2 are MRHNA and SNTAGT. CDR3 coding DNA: TGTGCCAGCAGTGACAGGAGCGGGTCCTACAATGAGCAGTTCTTC. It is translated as CASSDRSGSYNEQFF.

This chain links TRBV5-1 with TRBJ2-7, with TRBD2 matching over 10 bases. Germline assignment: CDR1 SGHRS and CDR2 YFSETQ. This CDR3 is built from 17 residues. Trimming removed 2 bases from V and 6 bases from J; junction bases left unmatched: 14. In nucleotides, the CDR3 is TGCGCCAGCAGCTTACGGACTAGCGGTCCCCGGCGGTCCGAGCAGTACTTC. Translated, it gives CASSLRTSGPRRSEQYF.

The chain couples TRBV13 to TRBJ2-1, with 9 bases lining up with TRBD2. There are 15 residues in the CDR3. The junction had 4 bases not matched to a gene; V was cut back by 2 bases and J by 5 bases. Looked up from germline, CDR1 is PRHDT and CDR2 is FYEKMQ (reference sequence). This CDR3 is CASSLLAGRDNEQFF. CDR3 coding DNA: TGTGCCAGCAGCTTACTAGCGGGAAGGGACAATGAGCAGTTCTTC.

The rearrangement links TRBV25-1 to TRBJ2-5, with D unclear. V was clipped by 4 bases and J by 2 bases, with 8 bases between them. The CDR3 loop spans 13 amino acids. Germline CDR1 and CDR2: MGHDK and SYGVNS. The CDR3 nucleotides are TGTGCCAGCAGTGGGCCGGGTCAAGAGACCCAGTACTTC. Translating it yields CASSGPGQETQYF.

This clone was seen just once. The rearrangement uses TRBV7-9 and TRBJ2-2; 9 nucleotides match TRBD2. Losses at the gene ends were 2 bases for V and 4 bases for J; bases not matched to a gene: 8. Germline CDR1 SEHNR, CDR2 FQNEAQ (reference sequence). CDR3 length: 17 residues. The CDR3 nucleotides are TGTGCCAGCAGCTTACTTGCAGCGGGAGGACTCACCGGGGAGCTGTTTTTT. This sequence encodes CASSLLAAGGLTGELFF.

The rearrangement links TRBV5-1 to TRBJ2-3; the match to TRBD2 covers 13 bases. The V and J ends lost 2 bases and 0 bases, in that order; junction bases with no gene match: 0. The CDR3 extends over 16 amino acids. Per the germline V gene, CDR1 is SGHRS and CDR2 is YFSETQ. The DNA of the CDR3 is TGCGCCAGCAGCTTACTAGCGGGAGGGAGCACAGATACGCAGTATTTT. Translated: CASSLLAGGSTDTQYF. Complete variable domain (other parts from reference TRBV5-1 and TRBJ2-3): KAGVTQTPRYLIKTRGQQVTLSCSPISGHRSVSWYQQTPGQGLQFLFEYFSETQRNKGNFPGRFSGRQFSNSRSEMNVSTLELGDSALYLCASSLLAGGSTDTQYFGPGTRLTVL.

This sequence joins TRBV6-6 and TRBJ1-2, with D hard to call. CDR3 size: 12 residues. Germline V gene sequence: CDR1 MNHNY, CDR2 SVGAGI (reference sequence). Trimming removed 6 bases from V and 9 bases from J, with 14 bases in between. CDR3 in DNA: TGTGCCAGCAGCCCTAATGAGGTGCGCTACACCTTC. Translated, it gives CASSPNEVRYTF.

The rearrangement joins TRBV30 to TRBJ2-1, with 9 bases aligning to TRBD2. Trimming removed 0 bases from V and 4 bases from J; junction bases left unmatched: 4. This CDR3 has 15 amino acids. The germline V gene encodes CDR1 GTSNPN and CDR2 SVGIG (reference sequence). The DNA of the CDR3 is TGTGCCTGGAGTGTACGCCTAGCGGGGTACAATGAGCAGTTCTTC. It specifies CAWSVRLAGYNEQFF.

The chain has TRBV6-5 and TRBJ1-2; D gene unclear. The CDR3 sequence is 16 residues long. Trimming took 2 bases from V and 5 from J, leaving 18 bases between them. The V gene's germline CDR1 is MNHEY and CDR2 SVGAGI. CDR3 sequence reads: CASSYARGTVGYGYTF. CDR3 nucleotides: TGTGCCAGCAGTTACGCCCGCGGAACAGTAGGATATGGCTACACCTTC.

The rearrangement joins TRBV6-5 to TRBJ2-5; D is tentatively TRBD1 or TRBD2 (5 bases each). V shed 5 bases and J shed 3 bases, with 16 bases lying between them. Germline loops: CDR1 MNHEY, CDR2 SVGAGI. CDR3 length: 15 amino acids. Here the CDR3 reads CASSLREIEEETQYF. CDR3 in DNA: TGTGCCAGCAGTCTCAGGGAGATAGAGGAAGAGACCCAGTACTTC.

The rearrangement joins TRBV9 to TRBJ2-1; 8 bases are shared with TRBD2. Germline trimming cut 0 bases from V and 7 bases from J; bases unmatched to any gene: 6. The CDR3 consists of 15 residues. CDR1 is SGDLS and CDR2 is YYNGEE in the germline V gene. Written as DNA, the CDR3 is TGTGCCAGCAGCGTAGATCAGCGGGAGACGAATGAGCAGTTCTTC. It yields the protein CASSVDQRETNEQFF.

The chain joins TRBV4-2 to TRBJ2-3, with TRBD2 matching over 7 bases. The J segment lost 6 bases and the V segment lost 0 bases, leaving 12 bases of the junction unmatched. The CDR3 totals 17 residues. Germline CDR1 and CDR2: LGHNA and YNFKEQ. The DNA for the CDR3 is TGTGCCAGCAGCCAAGACTCAGGCGGGAGTTGGAAGGATACGCAGTATTTT. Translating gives CASSQDSGGSWKDTQYF.

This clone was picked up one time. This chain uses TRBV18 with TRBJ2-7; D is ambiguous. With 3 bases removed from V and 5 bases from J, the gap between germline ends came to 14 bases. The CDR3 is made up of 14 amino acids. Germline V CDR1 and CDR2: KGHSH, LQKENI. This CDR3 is CASSPPTSAHEQYF. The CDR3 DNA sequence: TGTGCCAGCTCACCGCCTACGAGCGCTCACGAGCAGTACTTC. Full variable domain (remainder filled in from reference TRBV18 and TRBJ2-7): NAGVMQNPRHLVRRRGQEARLRCSPMKGHSHVYWYRQLPEEGLKFMVYLQKENIIDESGMPKERFSAEFPKEGPSILRIQQVVRGDSAAYFCASSPPTSAHEQYFGPGTRLTVT.

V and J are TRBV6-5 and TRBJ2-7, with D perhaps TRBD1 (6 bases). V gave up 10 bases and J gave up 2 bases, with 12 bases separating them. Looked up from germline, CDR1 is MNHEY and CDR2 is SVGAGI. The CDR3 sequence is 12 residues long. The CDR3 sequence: CANHTGTYEQYF. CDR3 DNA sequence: TGTGCCAACCATACAGGGACCTACGAGCAGTACTTC.

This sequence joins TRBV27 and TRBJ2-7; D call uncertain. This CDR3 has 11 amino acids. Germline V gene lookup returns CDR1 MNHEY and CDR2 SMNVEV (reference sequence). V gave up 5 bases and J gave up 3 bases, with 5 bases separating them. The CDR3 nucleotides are TGTGCCAGCAGTGCGTTCTACGAGCAGTACTTC. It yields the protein CASSAFYEQYF.

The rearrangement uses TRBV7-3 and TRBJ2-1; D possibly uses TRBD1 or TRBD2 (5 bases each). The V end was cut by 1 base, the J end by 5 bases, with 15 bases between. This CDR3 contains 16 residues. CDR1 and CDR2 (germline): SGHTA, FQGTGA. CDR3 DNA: TGTGCCAGCAGCTTAATGCTTGGTGGGGACCACAATGAGCAGTTCTTC. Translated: CASSLMLGGDHNEQFF.

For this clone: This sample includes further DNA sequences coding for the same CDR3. CDR3 protein: CASSSGQGETQYF. As DNA, the CDR3 is TGCGCCAGCAGCTCAGGACAGGGTGAGACCCAGTACTTC. This sequence joins TRBV5-1 and TRBJ2-5, with 8 positions matching TRBD1. CDR1 is SGHRS and CDR2 is YFSETQ in the germline V gene. The CDR3 totals 13 residues. Trimming at V came to 3 bases and at J to 5 bases, leaving 3 bases not matched to a gene.

The CDR3 loop reads CASSLTGQVRTEAFF. CDR3 DNA sequence: TGTGCCAGCAGCTTAACCGGACAGGTAAGGACTGAAGCTTTCTTT. This chain links TRBV13 with TRBJ1-1; 7 bases line up with TRBD1. There are 15 residues in the CDR3. The trim removed 2 bases at V and 5 bases at J, leaving 8 bases unmatched. CDR1 and CDR2 (germline): PRHDT, FYEKMQ (reference sequence).

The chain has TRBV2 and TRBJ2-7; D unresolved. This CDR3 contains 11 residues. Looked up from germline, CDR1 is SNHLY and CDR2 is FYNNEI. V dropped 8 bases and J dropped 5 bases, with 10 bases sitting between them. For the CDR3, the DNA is TGTGCCAGCTGCCTTATGAACGAGCAGTACTTC. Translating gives CASCLMNEQYF.

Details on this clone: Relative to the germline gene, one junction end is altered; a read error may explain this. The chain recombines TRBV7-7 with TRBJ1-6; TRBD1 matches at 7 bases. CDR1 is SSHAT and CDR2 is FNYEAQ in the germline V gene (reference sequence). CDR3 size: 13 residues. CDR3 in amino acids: CASSWDSNSPLHF. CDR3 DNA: TGTGCTAGCAGCTGGGACAGTAATTCACCCCTCCACTTT.

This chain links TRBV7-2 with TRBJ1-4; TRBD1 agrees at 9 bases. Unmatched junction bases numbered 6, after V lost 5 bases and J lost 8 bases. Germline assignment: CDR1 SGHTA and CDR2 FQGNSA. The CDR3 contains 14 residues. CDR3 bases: TGTGCCAGCAGCCCTGACAGGGGGGAAGAAAAACTGTTTTTT. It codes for CASSPDRGEEKLFF.

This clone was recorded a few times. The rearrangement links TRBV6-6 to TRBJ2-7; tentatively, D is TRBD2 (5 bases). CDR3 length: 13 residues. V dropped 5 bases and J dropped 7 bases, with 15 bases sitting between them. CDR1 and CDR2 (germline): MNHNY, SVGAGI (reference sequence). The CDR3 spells CASSPPGENEQYF. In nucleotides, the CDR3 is TGTGCCAGCAGTCCCCCCGGGGAGAATGAGCAGTACTTC.

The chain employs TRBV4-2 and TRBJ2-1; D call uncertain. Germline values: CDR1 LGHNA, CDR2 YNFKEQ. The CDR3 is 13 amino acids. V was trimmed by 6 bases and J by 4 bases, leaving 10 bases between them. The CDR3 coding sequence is TGTGCCAGCAGTCCCCAGACGTACAATGAGCAGTTCTTC. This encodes CASSPQTYNEQFF.